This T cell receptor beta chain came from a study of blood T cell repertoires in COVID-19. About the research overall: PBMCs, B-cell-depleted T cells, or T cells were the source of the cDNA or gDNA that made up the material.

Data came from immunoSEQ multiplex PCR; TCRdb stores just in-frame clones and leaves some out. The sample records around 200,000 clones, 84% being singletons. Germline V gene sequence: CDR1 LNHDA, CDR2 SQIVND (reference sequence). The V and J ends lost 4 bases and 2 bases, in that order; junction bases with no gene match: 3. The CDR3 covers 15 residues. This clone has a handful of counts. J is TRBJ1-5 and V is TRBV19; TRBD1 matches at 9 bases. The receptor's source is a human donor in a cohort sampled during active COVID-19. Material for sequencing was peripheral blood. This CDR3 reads CASSKGDRGNQPQHF. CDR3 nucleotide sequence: TGTGCCAGTAGTAAGGGGGACAGGGGCAATCAGCCCCAGCATTTT.